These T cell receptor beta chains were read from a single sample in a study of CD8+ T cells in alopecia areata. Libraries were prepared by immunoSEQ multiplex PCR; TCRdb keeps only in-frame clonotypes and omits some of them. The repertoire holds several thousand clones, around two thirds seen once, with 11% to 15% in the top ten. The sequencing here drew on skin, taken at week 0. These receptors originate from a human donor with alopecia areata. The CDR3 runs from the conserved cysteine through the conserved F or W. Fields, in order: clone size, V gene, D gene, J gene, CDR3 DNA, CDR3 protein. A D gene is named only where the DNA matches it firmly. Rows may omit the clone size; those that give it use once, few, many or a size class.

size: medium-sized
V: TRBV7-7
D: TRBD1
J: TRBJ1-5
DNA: TGTGCCAGCAGCCCGCTGCCAAGTGACAGGGACGGCCAGCCCCAGCATTTT
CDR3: CASSPLPSDRDGQPQHF

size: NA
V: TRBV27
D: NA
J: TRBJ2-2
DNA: TGTGCCAGCAGTTTGCCCGGCGGGGAGCTGTTTTTT
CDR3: CASSLPGGELFF

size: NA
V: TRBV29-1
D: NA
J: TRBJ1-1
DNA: TGCAGCGTTGAAGACAGGGGTGAAGCTTTCTTT
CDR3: CSVEDRGEAFF

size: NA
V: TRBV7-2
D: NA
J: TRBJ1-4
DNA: TGTGCCAGCAGCCAAACAGGGGAAAAACTGTTTTTT
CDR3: CASSQTGEKLFF

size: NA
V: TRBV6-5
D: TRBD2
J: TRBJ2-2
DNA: TGTGCCAGCAGACCCCGCGGGGGTAGTGGCGGGGAGCTGTTTTTT
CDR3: CASRPRGGSGGELFF

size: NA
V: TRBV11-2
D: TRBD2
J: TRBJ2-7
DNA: TGTGCCAGCAGCTTTGGTGACCTAGCGGGGGGGCCCCGCGAGCAGTACTTC
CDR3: CASSFGDLAGGPREQYF

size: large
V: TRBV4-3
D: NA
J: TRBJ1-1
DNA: TGCGCCAGCAGCCTTAACAGGGCGAACACTGAAGCTTTCTTT
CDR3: CASSLNRANTEAFF

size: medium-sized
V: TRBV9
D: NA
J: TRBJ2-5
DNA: TGTGCCAGCGGTCGAGGAGGCGTAGAGACCCAGTACTTC
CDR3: CASGRGGVETQYF

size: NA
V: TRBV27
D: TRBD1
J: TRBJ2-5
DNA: TGTGCCAGCAGTTCCGGACAGGGGACCTTAGAGACCCAGTACTTC
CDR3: CASSSGQGTLETQYF

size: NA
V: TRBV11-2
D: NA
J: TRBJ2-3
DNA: TGTGCCAGCAGCTCGAGCCGGGACCAGGGGGGTTATACGCAGTATTTT
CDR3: CASSSSRDQGGYTQYF

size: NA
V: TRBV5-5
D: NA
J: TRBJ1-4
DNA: TGTGCCAGCAGCTTGGTGGGAATCGCGAATCGGGAAAAACTGTTTTTT
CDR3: CASSLVGIANREKLFF

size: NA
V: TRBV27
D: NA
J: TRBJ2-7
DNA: TGTGCCACCAGACTTGCCACCCGGGGTGACTACGAGCAGTACTTC
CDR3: CATRLATRGDYEQYF

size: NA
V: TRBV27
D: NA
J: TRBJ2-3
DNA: TGTGCCAGCAGTTTAGCCAGTTTGGCAGATACGCAGTATTTT
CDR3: CASSLASLADTQYF

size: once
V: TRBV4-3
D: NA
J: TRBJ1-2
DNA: TGCGCCAGCAGCCAAACAGGGCTTACTAACTATGGCTACACCTTC
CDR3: CASSQTGLTNYGYTF

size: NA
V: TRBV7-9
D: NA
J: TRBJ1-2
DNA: TGTGCCAGCAGCCTTTCCGGGACGGCCTATGGCTACACCTTC
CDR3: CASSLSGTAYGYTF

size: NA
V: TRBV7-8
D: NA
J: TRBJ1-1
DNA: TGTGCCAGCAGCTTAGCGAGCTTGAACACTGAAGCTTTCTTT
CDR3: CASSLASLNTEAFF

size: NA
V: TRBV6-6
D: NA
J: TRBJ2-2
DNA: TGTGCCAGCAGTTACTCGGGACTGAACACCGGGGAGCTGTTTTTT
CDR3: CASSYSGLNTGELFF

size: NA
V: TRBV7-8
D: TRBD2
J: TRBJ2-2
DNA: TGTGCCAGCAGCTTAGTTGAGCGGGGTACCGGGGAGCTGTTTTTT
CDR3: CASSLVERGTGELFF

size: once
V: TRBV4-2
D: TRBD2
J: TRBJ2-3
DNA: TGTGCCAGCAGCCAAGCGGGACTAGCGGGGACCACAGATACGCAGTATTTT
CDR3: CASSQAGLAGTTDTQYF

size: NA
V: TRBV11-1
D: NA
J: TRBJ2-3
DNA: TGTGCCAGCAGCTCAACCACCTTTACAGATACGCAGTATTTT
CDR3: CASSSTTFTDTQYF

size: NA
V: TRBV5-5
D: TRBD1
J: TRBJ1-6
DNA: TGTGCCAGCAGCTTTCCGGGACAGGGGACTTCACCCCTCCACTTT
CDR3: CASSFPGQGTSPLHF

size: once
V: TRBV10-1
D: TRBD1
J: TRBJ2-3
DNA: TGCGCCAGCAGCCCCACCGGGACAGGGGTAGCAGATACGCAGTATTTT
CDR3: CASSPTGTGVADTQYF

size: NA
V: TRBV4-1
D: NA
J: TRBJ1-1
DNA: TGCGCCAGCAGCCGTACAGCTGGGGAAGCTTTCTTT
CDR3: CASSRTAGEAFF

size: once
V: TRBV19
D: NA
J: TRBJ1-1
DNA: TGTGCCAGTAGTATGGGACACTGGAACACTGAAGCTTTCTTT
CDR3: CASSMGHWNTEAFF

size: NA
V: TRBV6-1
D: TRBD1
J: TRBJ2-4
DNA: TGTGCCAGCAGCTCCAGACAGGGGAAAAACATTCAGTACTTC
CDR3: CASSSRQGKNIQYF

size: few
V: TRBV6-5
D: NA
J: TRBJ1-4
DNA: TGTGCCAGCAGTCCCGATAAGTGGGCTGAAAAACTGTTTTTT
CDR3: CASSPDKWAEKLFF

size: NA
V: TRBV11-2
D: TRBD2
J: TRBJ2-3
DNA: TGTGCCAGCAGCTTAGGCGGAGCGGGGGCGAGGGATACGCAGTATTTT
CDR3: CASSLGGAGARDTQYF

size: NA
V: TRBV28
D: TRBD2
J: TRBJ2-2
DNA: TGTGCCAGCAGTTCGTTACCGGGACTACCTACCGGGGAGCTGTTTTTT
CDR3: CASSSLPGLPTGELFF

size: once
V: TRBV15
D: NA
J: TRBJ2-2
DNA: TGTGCCACCAGCAGAGTCGATTCGAGTGCCGGGGAGCTGTTTTTT
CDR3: CATSRVDSSAGELFF

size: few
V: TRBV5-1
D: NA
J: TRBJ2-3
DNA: TGCGCCAGCAGCTTGACAGGGGAGGAAACAGATACGCAGTATTTT
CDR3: CASSLTGEETDTQYF

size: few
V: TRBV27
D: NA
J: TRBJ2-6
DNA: TGTGCCAGCAGTTTTCGAGGTCCTGGGGCCAACGTCCTGACTTTC
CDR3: CASSFRGPGANVLTF

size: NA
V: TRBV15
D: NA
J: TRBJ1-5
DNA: TGTGCCACCAGCACTCAGGGGAACTTCGGCCAGCCCCAGCATTTT
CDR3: CATSTQGNFGQPQHF

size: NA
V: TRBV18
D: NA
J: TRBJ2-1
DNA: TGTGCCAGCTCACGGAGCAGGGATCGGGTCTACAATGAGCAGTTCTTC
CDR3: CASSRSRDRVYNEQFF

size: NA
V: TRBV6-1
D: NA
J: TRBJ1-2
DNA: TGTGCCAGCAGTGAAGCCGGGGTAGGGGCTCGCTACTATGGCTACACCTTC
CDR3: CASSEAGVGARYYGYTF

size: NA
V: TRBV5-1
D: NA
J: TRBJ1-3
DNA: TGCGCCAGCAGCTTGGATGGGTCTGGAAACACCATATATTTT
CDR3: CASSLDGSGNTIYF

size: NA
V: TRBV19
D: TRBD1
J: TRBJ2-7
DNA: TGTGCCAGTAGTAGAAACCGGGACAGGGACTACGAGCAGTACTTC
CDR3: CASSRNRDRDYEQYF

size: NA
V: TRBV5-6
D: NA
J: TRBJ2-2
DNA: TGTGCCAGCAGCTTGGCCGGGGGTGGCGGTCGCGGGGAGCTGTTTTTT
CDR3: CASSLAGGGGRGELFF

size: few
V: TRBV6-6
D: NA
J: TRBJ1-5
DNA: TGTGCCAGCAGTTACTCAGATTTGTTTAGCAATCAGCCCCAGCATTTT
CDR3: CASSYSDLFSNQPQHF

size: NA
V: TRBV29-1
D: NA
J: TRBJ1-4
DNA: TGCAGCGTTGGCACGTTGGGAGAAAAACTGTTTTTT
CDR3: CSVGTLGEKLFF

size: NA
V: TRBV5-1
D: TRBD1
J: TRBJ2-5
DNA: TGCGCCAGCAGCTTAGCGACAGGGGGCAAGGAGACCCAGTACTTC
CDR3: CASSLATGGKETQYF

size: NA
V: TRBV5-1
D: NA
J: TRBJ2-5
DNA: TGCGCCAGCAGCTTGGACACCCAAGAGACCCAGTACTTC
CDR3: CASSLDTQETQYF

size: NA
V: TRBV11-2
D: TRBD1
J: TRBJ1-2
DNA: TGTGCCAGCAGCTTAAAGCAGGGGGCGGGCGGCTACACCTTC
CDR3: CASSLKQGAGGYTF

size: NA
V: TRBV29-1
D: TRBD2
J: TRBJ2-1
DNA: TGCAGCGTTGAGCCCGGGACTAGCGCGAGCTCCTACAATGAGCAGTTCTTC
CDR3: CSVEPGTSASSYNEQFF

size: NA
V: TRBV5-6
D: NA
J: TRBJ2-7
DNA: TGTGCCAGCAGCCGGCGACAGTTACCCTACGAGCAGTACTTC
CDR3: CASSRRQLPYEQYF

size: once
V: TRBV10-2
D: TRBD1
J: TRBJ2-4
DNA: TGCGCCAGCAGTGAGGCTCCCGGGACAGCGGCCAAAAACATTCAGTACTTC
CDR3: CASSEAPGTAAKNIQYF

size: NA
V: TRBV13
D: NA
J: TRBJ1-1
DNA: TGTGCCAGCAGCCAAGGGCCTGAAGCTTTCTTT
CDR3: CASSQGPEAFF

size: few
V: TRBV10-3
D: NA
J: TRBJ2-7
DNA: TGTGCCATCAGTGGGACTACCTACGAGCAGTACTTC
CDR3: CAISGTTYEQYF

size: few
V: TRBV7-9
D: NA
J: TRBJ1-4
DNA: TGTGCCAGCAGCCCAGTCGGGCCTCGGGTAAAACTGTTTTTT
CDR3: CASSPVGPRVKLFF

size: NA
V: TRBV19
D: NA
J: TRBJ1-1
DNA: TGTGCCAGTAGTACAATCAGTAACACTGAAGCTTTCTTT
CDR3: CASSTISNTEAFF

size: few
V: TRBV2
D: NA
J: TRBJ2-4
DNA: TGTGCCAGCAGTGACGAGGCAGGCCTAGCCAAAAACATTCAGTACTTC
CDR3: CASSDEAGLAKNIQYF

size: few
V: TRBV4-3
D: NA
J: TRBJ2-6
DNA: TGCGCCAGCAGCCAAGATAGTAACCTCCCCTGGGAGCGATTCTCCGGGGCCAACGTCCTGACTTTC
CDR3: CASSQDSNLPWERFSGANVLTF

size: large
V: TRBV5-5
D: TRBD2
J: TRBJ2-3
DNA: TGTGCCAGCAGCCGCGAACTAGCGGGGGGGCGAGATACGCAGTATTTT
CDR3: CASSRELAGGRDTQYF

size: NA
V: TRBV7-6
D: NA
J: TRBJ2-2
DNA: TGTGCCAGCAGCGACCCGTGGGGGTCCTCCGGGGAGCTGTTTTTT
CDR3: CASSDPWGSSGELFF

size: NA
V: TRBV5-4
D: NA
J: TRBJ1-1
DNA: TGTGCCAGCAGCGCGGGTCGGGGGCCCAATGAAGCTTTCTTT
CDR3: CASSAGRGPNEAFF

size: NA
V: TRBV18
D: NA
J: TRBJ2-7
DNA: TGTGCCAGCTCCCTTTATACTTCCTACGAGCAGTACTTC
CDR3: CASSLYTSYEQYF

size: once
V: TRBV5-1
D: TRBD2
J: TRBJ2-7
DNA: TGCGCCAGCAGCTTTGACGGGGGGAGCTCCTACGAGCAGTACTTC
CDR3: CASSFDGGSSYEQYF

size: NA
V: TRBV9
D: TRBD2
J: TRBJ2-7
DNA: TGTGCCAGCAGCCCCACGGGGGGACCCTACGAGCAGTACTTC
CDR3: CASSPTGGPYEQYF

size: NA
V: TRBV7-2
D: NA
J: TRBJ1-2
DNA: TGTGCCAGCAGCTTCGTCCGGGCTCCTGATGGCTACACCTTC
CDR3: CASSFVRAPDGYTF